The 3 T cell receptor beta chains given below trace back to one sample, sequenced in a study of human T cells and chemical hapten exposure. TCRdb recomputed calls from the RACE reads with MiXCR, one row per CDR3 protein. Among about 98,000 distinct CDR3 sequences listed, 11% were seen once. Time point meaning: pre-sensitization, week 0. As to treatment: therapeutic diphenylcyclopropenone sensitization with weekly scalp DPC. Material: whole blood, obtained in connection with sensitization to the hapten diphenylcyclopropenone (DPC). These TCRs come from a woman aged 55-69 years with alopecia areata. Some clones in this sample may be carry-over from other donors' samples.

This clonotype was picked up many times. The V call is TRBV11-2, the J call TRBJ2-3; tentative D call: TRBD1 (5 bases). Trimming shortened V by 2 bases and J by 5 bases, and 8 bases separated the two germline ends. This CDR3 is 13 amino acids long. Germline V gene data show CDR1 as SGHAT and CDR2 as FQNNGV. This chain's CDR3 is CASSLQGRDTQYF. CDR3 bases: TGTGCCAGCAGCTTACAGGGCAGAGATACGCAGTATTTT.

This clonotype appeared many times. This chain connects TRBV7-9 to TRBJ1-5; D uncertain. The CDR3 sequence is 12 residues long. Between the trimmed V and J ends, which lost 3 bases and 6 bases, there was a span of 6 bases. CDR1 and CDR2 (germline): SEHNR, FQNEAQ (reference sequence). CDR3 sequence reads: CASSFVGQPQHF. The CDR3 bases are TGTGCCAGCAGCTTTGTTGGTCAGCCCCAGCATTTT. The full variable domain, rest sourced from reference TRBV7-9 and TRBJ1-5, is DTGVSQNPRHKITKRGQNVTFRCDPISEHNRLYWYRQTLGQGPEFLTYFQNEAQLEKSRLLSDRFSAERPKGSFSTLEIQRTEQGDSAMYLCASSFVGQPQHFGDGTRLSIL.

This clonotype has only a few counts. The chain links TRBV12-3 or TRBV12-4 to TRBJ2-7; D is unresolved. The CDR3 runs to 12 residues. V lost 5 bases and J lost 0, with 5 bases in between. As DNA, the CDR3 is TGTGCCAGCAGTGACATCTCCTACGAGCAGTACTTC. Amino acid sequence: CASSDISYEQYF.